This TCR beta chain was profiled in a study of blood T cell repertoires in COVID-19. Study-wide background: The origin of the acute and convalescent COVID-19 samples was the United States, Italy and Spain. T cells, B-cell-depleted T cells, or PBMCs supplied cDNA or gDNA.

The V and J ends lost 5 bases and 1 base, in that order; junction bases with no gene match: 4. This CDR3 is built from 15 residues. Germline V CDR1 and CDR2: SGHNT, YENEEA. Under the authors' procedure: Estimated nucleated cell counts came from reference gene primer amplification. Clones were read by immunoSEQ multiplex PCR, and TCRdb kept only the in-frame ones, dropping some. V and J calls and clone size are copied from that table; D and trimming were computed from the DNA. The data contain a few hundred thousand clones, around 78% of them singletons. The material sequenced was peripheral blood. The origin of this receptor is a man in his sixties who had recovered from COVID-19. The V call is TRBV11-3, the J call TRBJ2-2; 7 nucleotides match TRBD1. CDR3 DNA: TGTGCCAGCAGCAGGGGACAGTTGAACACCGGGGAGCTGTTTTTT. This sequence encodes CASSRGQLNTGELFF.